This T cell receptor beta chain originates from a study of cytomegalovirus exposure and HLA in healthy donors. Study-wide findings and caveats: Among donors in an Asian-associated ancestry cluster, a later analysis reportedly found fewer N-insertions than the approximately 700-donor mean. For most TCR beta V segments, an earlier analysis put the productive rate at about 90% or about 30% of the time. In a later analysis, around 18,000 TCR beta sequences were associated with HLA alleles at 0.05 false discovery rate.

Vbeta (60) and Jbeta (13) primers were used in the PCR. In the original workflow: Counted up in a later analysis, unique TCR beta chains came to about 80 million, with roughly 11 million shared. Here immunoSEQ multiplex PCR was the method, and the copy in TCRdb shows in-frame clones only, minus some. V and J calls and clone size are as listed in that table; D and trimming were resolved from the DNA. The table includes about 160,000 clones, about four fifths detected once. V gave up 5 bases and J gave up 4 bases, with 12 bases separating them. The CDR3 length is 13 residues. CDR1 and CDR2 from the germline V gene are MDHEN and SYDVKM. On this clone itself: Its antigen is not known.

The V gene is TRBV28, the J gene TRBJ2-7; weak D call: TRBD2 (5 bases). This TCR was sampled from a man aged 50-59 years in good health and CMV-seropositive. The sample comprised PBMCs. CDR3 protein: CASSLPGGYEQYF. The CDR3 nucleotides read TGTGCCAGCAGTCTTCCAGGAGGTTACGAGCAGTACTTC.